This TCR beta chain was captured by sequencing in a study of T cell responses to AZD1222 COVID-19 vaccine. Study details: Second-dose timings of about 4 or about 12 weeks were pooled. Points from the study as a whole: Reportedly, close to half of spike-specific TCRs are directed against unmutated variant regions.

As for this clone: What it recognizes is unknown.

The CDR3 is made up of 15 amino acids. V gave up 1 base and J gave up 4 bases, with 10 bases separating them. Per germline, CDR1 SEHNR and CDR2 FQNEAQ (reference sequence). The method was immunoSEQ multiplex PCR; TCRdb's version includes in-frame clones alone and lacks a portion of them. The table lists some 120,000 clones, just under 90% of them singletons. The chain links TRBV7-9 to TRBJ2-2; D is perhaps TRBD1 (6 bases). Sequenced here: peripheral blood, sampled on day 0 of AZD1222 vaccination. The receptor's source is an adult in good health. The CDR3 here is CASSLGGTPTGELFF. The CDR3 DNA reads TGTGCCAGCAGCTTAGGGGGGACACCCACCGGGGAGCTGTTTTTT.